This T cell receptor (beta chain) is drawn from a study of monozygotic twins with inflammatory bowel disease. Regarding the study as a whole: People with IBD had fewer clonotypes in common with others than healthy twins did, especially with disease activity. Those with IBD had lower TCRbeta diversity (inverse Simpson) than their healthy co-twins did.

About this clonotype itself: Antigen specificity is unknown.

Germline-derived CDR1 and CDR2 are MNHEY and SVGEGT. The CDR3 contains 15 residues. Both the TCRalpha cDNA and the TCRbeta cDNA were taken through two nested PCRs, lasting approximately 17 and 9 cycles. From its re-call of the 5' RACE reads, TCRdb lists each CDR3 protein once, without DNA. Its listing shows about 160,000 distinct CDR3 sequences. The sequence was obtained from a human donor with ulcerative colitis or Crohn's disease, or a healthy co-twin of an affected twin (not recorded which). The chain couples TRBV6-2 or TRBV6-3 to TRBJ2-1; TCRdb proposes TRBD1, but this gene call is untestable without DNA. Sequenced sample: blood. This CDR3 is CASTRGGLQYNEQFF.